This T cell receptor beta chain was sequenced for a study of early T cells in non-severe SARS-CoV-2 infection. Looking at the study overall: Alpha and beta chains were unpaired, from unsorted whole-blood bulk RNA.

Study-level points and caveats: The VDJdb matching leaned toward anti-spike CD8 responses and overlooked private and CD4 specificities.

Unique molecular identifiers were added to individual cDNA molecules. Each CDR3 protein is one row after TCRdb ran MiXCR on the 5' RACE reads. The sample has about 30,000 distinct CDR3 sequences, around 7% seen once. Ten or more counts support this clonotype. Its antigen is as yet unknown. The junction had 11 bases not matched to a gene; V was cut back by 6 bases and J by 4 bases. CDR1 is SQVTM and CDR2 is ANQGSEA in the germline V gene. The CDR3 is 14 amino acids. This TCR came from an adult who was a healthcare worker with PCR-confirmed SARS-CoV-2 infection or an uninfected control (not recorded which). Sample: whole blood. This sequence joins TRBV29-1 and TRBJ1-2; TRBD1 matches 7 bases. CDR3 sequence reads: CSVADRSDFYGYTF. The CDR3 coding sequence is TGCAGCGTCGCGGACAGGTCTGACTTCTATGGCTACACCTTC.